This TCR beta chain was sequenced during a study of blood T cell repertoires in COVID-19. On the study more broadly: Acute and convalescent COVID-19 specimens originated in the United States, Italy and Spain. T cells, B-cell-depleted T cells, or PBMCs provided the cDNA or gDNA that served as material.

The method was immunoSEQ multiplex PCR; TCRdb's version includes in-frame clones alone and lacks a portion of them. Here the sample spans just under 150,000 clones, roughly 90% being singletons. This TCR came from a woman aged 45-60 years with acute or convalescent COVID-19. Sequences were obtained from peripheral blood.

CDR3 sequence (DNA): TGTGCCAGTAGTATTTTGGAGCGGGAAGGGGCCGGGGAGCTGTTTTTT. Encoded protein: CASSILEREGAGELFF. This sequence joins TRBV19 and TRBJ2-2; 7 bases agree with TRBD2. This CDR3 comprises 16 residues. Trimming took 3 bases from V and 6 from J; bases not matched to a gene: 10. Germline values: CDR1 LNHDA, CDR2 SQIVND (reference sequence).